What follows are 26 T cell receptor beta chains derived from one specimen sequenced in a study of OX40 agonist ivuxolimab in advanced cancers. The protocol was immunoSEQ multiplex PCR, while the TCRdb copy is restricted to in-frame clones and leaves out a portion. The table shows 60,000 to 90,000 clones, with about 84% occurring only once. The sequencing here drew on CD4+ or CD8+ T cells sorted from blood, taken in a trial of the OX40 agonist ivuxolimab. These receptors all stem from an adult with an advanced solid tumor such as melanoma, head and neck, liver or kidney cancer.

This rearrangement joins TRBV15 to TRBJ1-2, with no clear D. CDR3 length: 13 residues. Germline CDR1 LNHNV, CDR2 YYDKDF (reference sequence). V shed 5 bases and J shed 7 bases, with 14 bases lying between them. CDR3: CATSLRMRSGYTF. The CDR3 DNA is TGTGCCACCAGCCTGAGGATGAGGTCTGGCTACACCTTC.

This chain uses TRBV19 with TRBJ1-3; D uncertain. Germline values: CDR1 LNHDA, CDR2 SQIVND (reference sequence). This CDR3 is built from 15 residues. V lost 11 bases and J 1 base, leaving 18 bases between the germline ends. The CDR3 sequence: CASRRGGGSGNTIYF. The DNA of the CDR3 is TGTGCCTCTCGCCGGGGTGGAGGATCTGGAAACACCATATATTTT.

The chain is built from TRBV27 and TRBJ1-2; D remains ambiguous. The germline V gene has CDR1 MNHEY and CDR2 SMNVEV (reference sequence). The CDR3 consists of 14 residues. Trimming stripped 5 bases from V and 3 bases from J, with 13 bases between. CDR3 sequence: CASSPRGEYYGYTF. Here the CDR3 DNA reads TGTGCCAGCAGTCCGCGCGGAGAATACTATGGCTACACCTTC.

The V call is TRBV6-5, the J call TRBJ2-2, with TRBD2 as a possible D gene (5 bases). The CDR3 spans 15 residues. CDR1 and CDR2 from the germline V gene are MNHEY and SVGAGI. Trimming removed 6 bases at V and 5 bases at J, with 16 bases between. CDR3: CASRDQYGVTGELFF. CDR3 coding DNA: TGTGCCAGCAGGGACCAATACGGGGTGACCGGGGAGCTGTTTTTT.

This clone was counted once. The rearrangement joins TRBV28 to TRBJ1-2; weak D call: TRBD1 (6 bases). Trimming left V 4 bases short and J 5 bases short, with 26 bases between. Looked up from germline, CDR1 is MDHEN and CDR2 is SYDVKM. The CDR3 loop spans 18 amino acids. CDR3 residues: CASSSPPTGTPGEYGYTF. CDR3 coding DNA: TGTGCCAGCAGTTCTCCCCCGACAGGAACCCCCGGGGAATATGGCTACACCTTC.

The chain recombines TRBV7-8 with TRBJ2-1, with 11 bases matching TRBD2. CDR3 length: 16 residues. Germline V gives CDR1 SGHVS, CDR2 FQNEAQ. V lost 4 bases and J lost 9; bases outside the gene matches: 11. The DNA for the CDR3 is TGTGCCAGCAGCTATGGAATAGCGGGAGGGCGGGGTGAGCAGTTCTTC. Translation gives CASSYGIAGGRGEQFF.

J is TRBJ2-7 and V is TRBV5-1, with 11 nucleotides matching TRBD1. This CDR3 has 15 residues. Germline CDR1 is SGHRS and CDR2 is YFSETQ. V shed 3 bases, J shed 5 bases, and the junction held 7 bases outside the gene matches. The CDR3: CASSSRWTGGNEQYF. The CDR3 region has the DNA TGCGCCAGCAGCTCGAGGTGGACAGGGGGCAACGAGCAGTACTTC. Supplemented by reference TRBV5-1 and TRBJ2-7, the full variable domain reads KAGVTQTPRYLIKTRGQQVTLSCSPISGHRSVSWYQQTPGQGLQFLFEYFSETQRNKGNFPGRFSGRQFSNSRSEMNVSTLELGDSALYLCASSSRWTGGNEQYFGPGTRLTVT.

This clone was found a few times. The chain links TRBV2 to TRBJ2-3; 10 bases are shared with TRBD1. The CDR3 spans 15 residues. After removal of 6 bases from V and 3 bases from J, the junction contained 6 bases not matched to a gene. CDR1 and CDR2 (germline): SNHLY, FYNNEI. CDR3 coding DNA: TGTGCCAGCAGAAGAGGACAGGGGGGTACAGATACGCAGTATTTT. As protein: CASRRGQGGTDTQYF.

This sequence joins TRBV11-2 and TRBJ2-7; D possibly corresponds to TRBD1 (5 bases). CDR3 length: 11 amino acids. V lost 5 bases, J lost 5 bases, and 7 bases lay in between. Per the germline V gene, CDR1 is SGHAT and CDR2 is FQNNGV. The CDR3 protein is CASSADNEQYF. In nucleotides, the CDR3 is TGTGCCAGCAGCGCGGACAACGAGCAGTACTTC.

This sequence joins TRBV2 and TRBJ2-5; the D call may be TRBD1 or TRBD2 (5 bases each). The CDR3 loop spans 14 amino acids. V was shortened by 7 bases and J by 5 bases, with 17 bases between the two germline ends. Germline V gene sequence: CDR1 SNHLY, CDR2 FYNNEI. The CDR3 DNA reads as TGTGCCAGCACCTGGGGGAGTGGTGGGGAGACCCAGTACTTC. Protein product: CASTWGSGGETQYF.

This rearrangement joins TRBV2 to TRBJ1-1; D gene unclear. This CDR3 comprises 13 residues. V was trimmed by 7 bases and J by 2 bases, leaving 11 bases between them. Germline V gives CDR1 SNHLY, CDR2 FYNNEI. In DNA, the CDR3 is TGTGCCAGCAAAGTATCAGTTAACACTGAAGCTTTCTTT. Its protein is CASKVSVNTEAFF. Together with reference TRBV2 and TRBJ1-1, the CDR3 gives the full variable domain: EPEVTQTPSHQVTQMGQEVILRCVPISNHLYFYWYRQILGQKVEFLVSFYNNEISEKSEIFDDQFSVERPDGSNFTLKIRSTKLEDSAMYFCASKVSVNTEAFFGQGTRLTVV.

This chain connects TRBV5-6 to TRBJ1-4; 8 bases map to TRBD1. CDR3 size: 17 residues. With V trimmed by 0 bases and J by 7 bases, 11 bases remained unmatched. Germline V gives CDR1 SGHDT, CDR2 YYEEEE. CDR3: CASSLGTGRVRFEKLFF. The CDR3 DNA reads as TGTGCCAGCAGCTTGGGGACAGGGCGGGTGAGGTTTGAAAAACTGTTTTTT.

CDR3 sequence reads: CASSEDRVYNEQFF. DNA for the CDR3: TGTGCCAGCAGTGAGGACAGAGTTTACAATGAGCAGTTCTTC. V and J are TRBV6-1 and TRBJ2-1; maybe TRBD1 (6 bases). Trimming left V 3 bases short and J 4 bases short, with 10 bases between. This CDR3 comprises 14 residues. Germline values: CDR1 MNHNS, CDR2 SASEGT.

In its sample, this clone was seen a few times. This sequence joins TRBV14 and TRBJ1-5; no clear D. The V gene lost 0 bases and the J gene lost 4 bases, with 4 bases spanning the gap. The germline V gene encodes CDR1 SGHDN and CDR2 FVKESK. This CDR3 has 13 residues. This chain's CDR3 is CASSQDLNQPQHF. The CDR3 DNA reads TGTGCCAGCAGCCAAGACCTGAATCAGCCCCAGCATTTT.

The genes are TRBV10-2 and TRBJ2-7; 7 bases align to TRBD2. CDR1 is WSHSY and CDR2 is SAAADI in the germline V gene. The CDR3 runs to 12 residues. J gave up 6 bases and V 8 bases, and 7 bases lay outside the gene matches. The CDR3: CASGVREGEQYF. The CDR3 region has the DNA TGCGCCAGCGGAGTTAGGGAGGGCGAGCAGTACTTC.

The chain has TRBV5-6 and TRBJ1-1; D possibly corresponds to TRBD1 (5 bases). V was trimmed by 4 bases and J by 0 bases, leaving 16 bases between them. The CDR3 is 16 amino acids. The germline CDR1 and CDR2 sequences are SGHDT and YYEEEE. The CDR3 loop is CASSGRVLRMNTEAFF. The CDR3 bases are TGTGCCAGCAGCGGCAGGGTGTTGCGGATGAACACTGAAGCTTTCTTT.

The V call is TRBV9, the J call TRBJ1-1, with a weak D call TRBD1 (5 bases). V was shortened by 3 bases and J by 0 bases, with 15 bases between the two germline ends. Germline lookup yields CDR1 SGDLS and CDR2 YYNGEE. CDR3 size: 16 residues. CDR3 in amino acids: CASSAQPDSLNTEAFF. In nucleotides, the CDR3 is TGTGCCAGCAGCGCCCAACCTGACAGTTTGAACACTGAAGCTTTCTTT.

This clone was seen a single time. The chain links TRBV21-1 to TRBJ2-1. TRBV21-1 is a recognized pseudogene. There are 14 residues in the CDR3. Written as DNA, the CDR3 is TGTGCCAGCAGCAAAAAGACACGGACGGATGAGCAGTTCTTC. It codes for CASSKKTRTDEQFF.

This chain connects TRBV18 to TRBJ1-2, with no clear D. CDR1 and CDR2 (germline): KGHSH, LQKENI. V lost 2 bases and J lost 4, with 8 bases in between. CDR3 length equals 13 residues. This CDR3 reads CASSPSSSYGYTF. The CDR3 DNA follows: TGTGCCAGCTCACCATCATCGAGCTATGGCTACACCTTC. Supplemented by reference TRBV18 and TRBJ1-2, the full variable domain reads NAGVMQNPRHLVRRRGQEARLRCSPMKGHSHVYWYRQLPEEGLKFMVYLQKENIIDESGMPKERFSAEFPKEGPSILRIQQVVRGDSAAYFCASSPSSSYGYTFGSGTRLTVV.

The chain has TRBV7-9 and TRBJ2-5, with D perhaps TRBD1 (5 bases). Between the trimmed V and J ends, which lost 3 bases and 5 bases, there was a span of 16 bases. The CDR3 sequence is 15 residues long. Germline-derived CDR1 and CDR2 are SEHNR and FQNEAQ (reference sequence). The CDR3 region is CASSFVIGVRETQYF. As DNA, the CDR3 is TGTGCCAGCAGCTTTGTTATAGGGGTCCGGGAGACCCAGTACTTC.

This clone was observed a single time. The V and J genes are TRBV5-1 and TRBJ2-3; the D gene is possibly TRBD2 (5 bases). Germline V gene lookup returns CDR1 SGHRS and CDR2 YFSETQ. Trimming stripped 3 bases from V and 4 bases from J, with 15 bases between. The CDR3 is 15 amino acids. CDR3 loop: CASSYTGVGSDTQYF. CDR3 DNA: TGCGCCAGCAGCTATACCGGGGTGGGGTCAGATACGCAGTATTTT.

This clone showed up just once. The V and J genes are TRBV20-1 and TRBJ2-7; D possibly uses TRBD1 or TRBD2 (5 bases each). CDR1 and CDR2 from the germline V gene are DFQATT and SNEGSKA (reference sequence). CDR3 length: 11 amino acids. The V end lost 5 bases, the J end lost 5 bases, and 10 bases lay between the germline ends. The chain's CDR3 is CSADGAHEQYV. The CDR3 nucleotides read TGCAGTGCTGACGGGGCCCACGAGCAGTACGTC.

The chain employs TRBV6-8 and TRBJ2-7; perhaps TRBD1 as D (6 bases). Per germline, CDR1 MNHGY and CDR2 SAAAGT. With 10 bases removed from V and 3 bases from J, the gap between germline ends came to 19 bases. The CDR3 spans 14 residues. The CDR3 protein is CATRGTRIRYEQYV. In nucleotides, the CDR3 is TGTGCCACCAGGGGAACTAGGATTCGCTACGAGCAGTACGTC.

In this sample, this clone turned up once. The chain combines TRBV29-1 with TRBJ2-7; TRBD2 might be the D (6 bases). Looked up from germline, CDR1 is SQVTM and CDR2 is ANQGSEA. V was cut by 8 bases and J by 6 bases, with 17 bases left in between. The CDR3 loop spans 12 amino acids. In DNA form, the CDR3 reads TGCAGCTCGGCCGGGGGACGGGGCGAGCAGTACTTC. It translates to CSSAGGRGEQYF.

This clone was seen only a few times. The chain joins TRBV6-1 to TRBJ1-2, with 10 bases that match TRBD1. The CDR3 is 16 residues long. Germline assignment: CDR1 MNHNS and CDR2 SASEGT. V gave up 4 bases and J gave up 2 bases; unmatched junction bases: 7. This chain's CDR3 is CASSAGTGARNYGYTF. Here the CDR3 DNA reads TGTGCCAGCAGTGCAGGGACAGGGGCTCGGAACTATGGCTACACCTTC.

The chain recombines TRBV19 with TRBJ2-1; 9 bases match TRBD2. Germline V gives CDR1 LNHDA, CDR2 SQIVND (reference sequence). CDR3 length: 16 residues. V trimming: 5 bases; J trimming: 4 bases; junction bases outside the gene matches: 9. The CDR3 protein is CASSPHVAGVYNEQFF. The CDR3 DNA is TGTGCCAGTAGTCCCCATGTAGCGGGGGTTTACAATGAGCAGTTCTTC.